Following are 5 T cell receptor beta chains from one sample sequenced in a study of CXCR3-negative and CXCR3-positive naive CD8 T cells. All TRB cDNA libraries came from 5' RACE performed with UMI labels. TCRdb reprocessed the 5' RACE reads, keeping one entry per CDR3 protein, no DNA. In all, the sample yields some 4,000 distinct CDR3 sequences. The material sequenced was naive CXCR3- CD8+ T cells from blood. Subset described: CD45RO-CCR7+CD27+CD95- naive CD8+ T cells lacking CXCR3 (TNR3-). The receptors stem from a human donor in good health. Some clones in this sample may be carry-over from other donors' samples.

By frequency, this clonotype is medium-sized. The chain carries TRBV29-1 and TRBJ2-7; TCRdb returns TRBD1, unconfirmable since there is no DNA. The CDR3 spans 13 residues. CDR1 is SQVTM and CDR2 is ANQGSEA in the germline V gene. CDR3 amino acids: CSVWDDSRWEQYF.

CDR3 sequence: CSVRTGVTEAFF. This chain links TRBV29-1 with TRBJ1-1; TCRdb's D gene call, TRBD1, goes unchecked for lack of DNA. CDR3 length: 12 residues. Germline V gene lookup returns CDR1 SQVTM and CDR2 ANQGSEA.

The chain uses TRBV7-2 and TRBJ2-3. This CDR3 is 14 amino acids long. Germline loops: CDR1 SGHTA, CDR2 FQGNSA. The CDR3 here is CGSTRTRGQDPQYF.

This clonotype is deemed medium-sized by its frequency. The genes are TRBV30 and TRBJ1-1; TCRdb returns TRBD1, unconfirmable since there is no DNA. The germline CDR1 and CDR2 sequences are GTSNPN and SVGIG (reference sequence). CDR3 length: 13 residues. CDR3 sequence: CAWSVGDSTEAFF.

By frequency, this clonotype is medium-sized. The chain recombines TRBV20-1 with TRBJ2-2; TCRdb lists TRBD1, though no DNA is available to test this call. The CDR3 contains 14 residues. Germline V gene sequence: CDR1 DFQATT, CDR2 SNEGSKA (reference sequence). This chain's CDR3 is CSALWDRNTGELFF.